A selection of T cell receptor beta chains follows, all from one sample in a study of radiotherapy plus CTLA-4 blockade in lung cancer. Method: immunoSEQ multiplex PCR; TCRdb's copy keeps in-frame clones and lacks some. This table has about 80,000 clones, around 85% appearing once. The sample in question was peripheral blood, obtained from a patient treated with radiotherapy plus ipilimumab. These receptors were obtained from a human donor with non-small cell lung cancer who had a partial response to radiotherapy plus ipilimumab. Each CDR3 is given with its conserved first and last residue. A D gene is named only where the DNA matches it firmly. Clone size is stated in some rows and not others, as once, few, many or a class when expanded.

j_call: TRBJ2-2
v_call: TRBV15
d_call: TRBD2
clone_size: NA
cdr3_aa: CATSRLAGYTGELFF
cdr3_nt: TGTGCCACCAGCCGCCTAGCGGGCTACACCGGGGAGCTGTTTTTT

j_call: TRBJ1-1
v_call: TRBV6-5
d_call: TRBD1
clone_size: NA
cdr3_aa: CASSLTGVSEAFF
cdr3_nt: TGTGCCAGCAGTTTGACAGGGGTATCTGAAGCTTTCTTT

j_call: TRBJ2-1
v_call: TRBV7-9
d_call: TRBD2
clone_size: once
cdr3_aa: CASSPGLAGEQFF
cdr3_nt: TGTGCCAGCAGCCCCGGACTAGCGGGTGAGCAGTTCTTC

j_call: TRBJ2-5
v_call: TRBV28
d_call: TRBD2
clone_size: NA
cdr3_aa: CASSSRQRGAVETQYF
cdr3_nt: TGTGCCAGCAGTTCCCGGCAGCGGGGGGCTGTCGAGACCCAGTACTTC

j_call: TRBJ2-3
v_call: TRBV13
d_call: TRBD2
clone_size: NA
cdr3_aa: CASSEIAGVDTQYF
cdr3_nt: TGTGCCAGCAGCGAAATAGCGGGAGTTGATACGCAGTATTTT

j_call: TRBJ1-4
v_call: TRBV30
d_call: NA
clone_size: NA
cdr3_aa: CAWSVGGASQKLFF
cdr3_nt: TGTGCCTGGAGTGTAGGGGGGGCTAGTCAGAAACTGTTTTTT

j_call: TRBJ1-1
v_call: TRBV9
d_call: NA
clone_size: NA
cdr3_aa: CASSTTGSYTEAFF
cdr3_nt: TGTGCCAGCAGCACAACGGGGAGCTACACTGAAGCTTTCTTT

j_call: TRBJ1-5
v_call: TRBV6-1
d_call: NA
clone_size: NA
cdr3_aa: CASSRQVGQPQHF
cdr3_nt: TGTGCCAGCAGCCGACAGGTGGGGCAGCCCCAGCATTTT

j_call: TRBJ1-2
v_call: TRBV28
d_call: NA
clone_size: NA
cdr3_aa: CASRTTYGRYYGHTF
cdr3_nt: TGTGCCAGCAGGACCACCTACGGCAGATACTATGGCCACACCTTC

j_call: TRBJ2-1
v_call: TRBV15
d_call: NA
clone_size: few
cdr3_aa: CATSREDTNYEQFF
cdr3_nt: TGTGCCACCAGCAGAGAGGACACCAACTATGAGCAGTTCTTC

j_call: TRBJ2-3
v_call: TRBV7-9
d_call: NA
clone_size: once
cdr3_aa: CAMATGRDTQYF
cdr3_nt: TGTGCCATGGCTACAGGGAGAGATACGCAGTATTTT

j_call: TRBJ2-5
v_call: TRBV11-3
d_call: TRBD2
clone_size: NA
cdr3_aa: CASSLGRTSGAQETQYF
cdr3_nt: TGTGCCAGCAGCTTAGGCCGGACTAGCGGGGCACAAGAGACCCAGTACTTC

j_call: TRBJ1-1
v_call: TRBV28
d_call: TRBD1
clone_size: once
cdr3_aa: CASSPIDRAEAFF
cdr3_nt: TGTGCCAGCAGTCCCATTGACAGGGCTGAGGCTTTCTTT

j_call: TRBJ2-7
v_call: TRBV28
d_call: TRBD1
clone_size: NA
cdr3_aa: CATQGATTYEQYF
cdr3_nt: TGTGCCACCCAGGGGGCCACGACCTACGAGCAGTACTTC

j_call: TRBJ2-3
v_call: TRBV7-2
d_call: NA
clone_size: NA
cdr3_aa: CASSVTASPPTDTQYF
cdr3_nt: TGTGCCAGCAGTGTAACGGCTAGCCCTCCCACAGATACGCAGTATTTT

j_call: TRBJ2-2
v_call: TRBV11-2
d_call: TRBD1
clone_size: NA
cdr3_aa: CASSRDRGGFGELFF
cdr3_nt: TGTGCCAGCAGCCGGGACAGGGGAGGGTTCGGGGAGCTGTTTTTT

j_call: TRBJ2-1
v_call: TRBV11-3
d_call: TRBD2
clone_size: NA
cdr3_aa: CASSFFSGSGNEQFF
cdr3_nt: TGTGCCAGCAGCTTTTTTAGCGGGAGCGGTAATGAGCAGTTCTTC

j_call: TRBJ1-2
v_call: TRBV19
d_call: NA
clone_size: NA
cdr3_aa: CASSMGGPYGYTF
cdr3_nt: TGTGCCAGTAGTATGGGAGGGCCCTATGGCTACACCTTC

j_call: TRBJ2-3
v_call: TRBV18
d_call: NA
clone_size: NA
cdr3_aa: CASSLSTTRAATDTQYF
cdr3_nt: TGTGCCAGCTCACTTTCGACGACGAGGGCTGCCACAGATACGCAGTATTTT

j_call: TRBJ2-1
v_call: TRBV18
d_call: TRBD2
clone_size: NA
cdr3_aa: CASSPGLAGVGYNEQFF
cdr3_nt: TGTGCCAGCTCACCGGGACTAGCGGGAGTGGGGTACAATGAGCAGTTCTTC

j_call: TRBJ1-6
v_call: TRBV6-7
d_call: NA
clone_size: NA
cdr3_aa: CASTLLDSNSPLHF
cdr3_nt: TGTGCCAGCACATTATTGGACAGTAATTCACCCCTCCACTTT

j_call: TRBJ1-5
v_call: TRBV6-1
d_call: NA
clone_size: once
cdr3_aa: CASSEAGGNQPQHF
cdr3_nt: TGTGCCAGCAGTGAAGCAGGGGGCAATCAGCCCCAGCATTTT

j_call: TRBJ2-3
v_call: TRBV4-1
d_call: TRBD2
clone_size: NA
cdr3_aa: CASSRTPSGSADTQYF
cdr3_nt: TGCGCCAGCAGCCGAACTCCTAGCGGGAGTGCAGATACGCAGTATTTT

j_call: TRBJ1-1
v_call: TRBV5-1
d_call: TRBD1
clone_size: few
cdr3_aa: CASNSGQVHTEAFF
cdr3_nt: TGCGCCAGCAACTCGGGACAGGTACACACTGAAGCTTTCTTT

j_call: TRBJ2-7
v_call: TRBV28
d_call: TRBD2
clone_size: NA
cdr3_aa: CASRRASGAYEQYF
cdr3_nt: TGTGCCAGCAGACGTGCTAGCGGGGCCTACGAGCAGTACTTC